This record covers a single TCR beta chain. Its antigen is still unknown. This CDR3 has 19 amino acids. The V gene end was trimmed by 4 bases and the J gene end by 0 bases; junction bases not matched to a gene: 7. Germline-derived CDR1 and CDR2 are MNHEY and SMNVEV (reference sequence). In the PCR, 60 Vbeta and 13 Jbeta primers were used. The assay was immunoSEQ multiplex PCR, and TCRdb's table has in-frame clones only and misses some. The sample yields under 130,000 clones, around 77% seen once. The data were taken from a study of cytomegalovirus exposure and HLA in healthy donors. Broader study findings: TCR association rates varied by HLA locus in a later analysis, with DRB1 highest and HLA-C lowest. Several of the most significant clusters appeared, in a later analysis, to be linked to common viral pathogens. Later on, analysis showed that most CMV-associated TCR beta chains appeared to be HLA-restricted.

The chain employs TRBV27 and TRBJ2-6; 12 bases map to TRBD2. Material for sequencing was PBMCs. The TCR comes from a man between 45 and 60 years old in good health and CMV-seropositive. The CDR3 coding sequence is TGTGCCAGCAGTTCCCCCGGACTAGCGGGGTTCTCTGGGGCCAACGTCCTGACTTTC. Its protein is CASSSPGLAGFSGANVLTF.